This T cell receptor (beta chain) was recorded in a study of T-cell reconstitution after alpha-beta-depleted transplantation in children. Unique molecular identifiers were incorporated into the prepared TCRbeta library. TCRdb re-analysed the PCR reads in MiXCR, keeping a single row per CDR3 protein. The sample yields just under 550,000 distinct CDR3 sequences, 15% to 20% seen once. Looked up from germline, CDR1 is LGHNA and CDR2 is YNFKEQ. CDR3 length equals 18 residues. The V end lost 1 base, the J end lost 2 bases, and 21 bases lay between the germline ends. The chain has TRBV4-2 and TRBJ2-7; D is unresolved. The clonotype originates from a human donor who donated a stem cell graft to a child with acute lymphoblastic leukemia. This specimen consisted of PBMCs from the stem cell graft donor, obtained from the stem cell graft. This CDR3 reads CASSQAQQVELATYEQYF. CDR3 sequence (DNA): TGTGCCAGCAGCCAAGCCCAGCAAGTGGAGCTTGCAACCTACGAGCAGTACTTC.